Given below is one T cell receptor (beta chain) in context. The sample is drawn from a study of blood T cell repertoires in COVID-19. Germline CDR1 reads MNHEY; CDR2 reads SMNVEV (reference sequence). Trimming removed 5 bases from V and 0 bases from J, with 8 bases in between. CDR3 length: 14 residues. The protocol was immunoSEQ multiplex PCR, while the TCRdb copy is restricted to in-frame clones and leaves out a portion. The sample lists 50,000 to 70,000 clones; roughly 84% were seen once. Source material: peripheral blood. The clonotype comes from an elderly man with COVID-19, enrolled during active disease. The V and J genes are TRBV27 and TRBJ1-3; D unresolved. The chain's CDR3 is CASSPRDSGNTIYF. The DNA for the CDR3 is TGTGCCAGCAGTCCGCGAGACTCTGGAAACACCATATATTTT.